A single T cell receptor beta chain is shown here with its context. This entry belongs to a study of identical twins. Germline V gene lookup returns CDR1 KGHDR and CDR2 SFDVKD. Trimming took 4 bases from V and 0 from J, leaving 5 bases between them. The CDR3 totals 13 residues. TCRdb reanalysed the 5' RACE reads using MiXCR and keeps one entry per CDR3 protein. There are more than 400,000 distinct CDR3 sequences in the sample; roughly 15% occur only once, and 0.44% lies in the top ten. The same data also contributed to another study, on yellow fever vaccine responses in identical twins. As reported in that work: The authors reported partly convergent, partly personalized vaccine responses in identical twins.

This rearrangement joins TRBV24-1 to TRBJ1-1; D call uncertain. The clonotype originates from a woman between 18 and 29 years old in good health. Sequencing was done on a sample of CD4+ T cells sorted from blood. The CDR3 here is CATSDYMNTEAFF. CDR3 nucleotide sequence: TGTGCCACCAGTGACTACATGAACACTGAAGCTTTCTTT.